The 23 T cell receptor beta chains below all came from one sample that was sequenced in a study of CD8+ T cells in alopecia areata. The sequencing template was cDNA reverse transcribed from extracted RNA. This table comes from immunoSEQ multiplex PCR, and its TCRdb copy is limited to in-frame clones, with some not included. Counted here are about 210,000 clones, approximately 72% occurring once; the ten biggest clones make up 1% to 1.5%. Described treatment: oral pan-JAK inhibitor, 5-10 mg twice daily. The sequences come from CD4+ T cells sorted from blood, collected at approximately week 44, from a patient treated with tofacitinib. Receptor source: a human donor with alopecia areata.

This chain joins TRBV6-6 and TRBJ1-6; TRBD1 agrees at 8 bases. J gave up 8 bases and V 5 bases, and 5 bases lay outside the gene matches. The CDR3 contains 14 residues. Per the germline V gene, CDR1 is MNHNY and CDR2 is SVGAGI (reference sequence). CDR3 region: CASSHRGRDSPLHF. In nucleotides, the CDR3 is TGTGCCAGCAGTCACAGGGGGAGGGATTCACCCCTCCACTTT.

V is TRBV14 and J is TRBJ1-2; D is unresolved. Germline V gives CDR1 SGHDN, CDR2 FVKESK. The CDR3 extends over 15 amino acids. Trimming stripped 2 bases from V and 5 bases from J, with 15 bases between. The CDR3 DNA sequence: TGTGCCAGCAGCCAAAACGGGTTGGCGGGTTATGGCTACACCTTC. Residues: CASSQNGLAGYGYTF.

In DNA form, the CDR3 reads TGTGCCAGCAGCCAAACGCGGAGGAATGGGGACGAGCAGTACTTC. This codes for CASSQTRRNGDEQYF. The gene calls are TRBV7-2 and TRBJ2-7; D is perhaps TRBD2 (5 bases). V lost 5 bases to trimming and J lost 5 bases, with 19 bases between them. Germline CDR1 is SGHTA and CDR2 is FQGNSA. The CDR3 is 15 residues long. The full variable domain, with the rest looked up from reference TRBV7-2 and TRBJ2-7, is GAGVSQSPSNKVTEKGKDVELRCDPISGHTALYWYRQSLGQGLEFLIYFQGNSAPDKSGLPSDRFSAERTGGSVSTLTIQRTQQEDSAVYLCASSQTRRNGDEQYFGPGTRLTVT.

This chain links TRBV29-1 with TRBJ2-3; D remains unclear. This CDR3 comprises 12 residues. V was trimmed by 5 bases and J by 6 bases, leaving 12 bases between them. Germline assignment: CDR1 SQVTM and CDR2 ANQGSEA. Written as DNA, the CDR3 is TGCAGCGTTCAGCAGAGCCGGGATACGCAGTATTTT. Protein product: CSVQQSRDTQYF.

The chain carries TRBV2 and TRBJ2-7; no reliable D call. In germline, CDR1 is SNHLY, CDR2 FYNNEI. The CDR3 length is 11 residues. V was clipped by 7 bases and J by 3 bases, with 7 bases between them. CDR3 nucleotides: TGTGCCAGCAAAAGGAACTACGAGCAGTACTTC. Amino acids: CASKRNYEQYF.

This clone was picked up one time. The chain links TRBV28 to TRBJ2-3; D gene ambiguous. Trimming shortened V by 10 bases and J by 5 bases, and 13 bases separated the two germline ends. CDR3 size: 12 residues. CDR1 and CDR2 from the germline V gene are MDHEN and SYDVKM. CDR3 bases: TGTGCCACATGTCGCCCCCTAGATACGCAGTATTTT. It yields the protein CATCRPLDTQYF. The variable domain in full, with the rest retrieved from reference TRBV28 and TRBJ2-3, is DVKVTQSSRYLVKRTGEKVFLECVQDMDHENMFWYRQDPGLGLRLIYFSYDVKMKEKGDIPEGYSVSREKKERFSLILESASTNQTSMYLCATCRPLDTQYFGPGTRLTVL.

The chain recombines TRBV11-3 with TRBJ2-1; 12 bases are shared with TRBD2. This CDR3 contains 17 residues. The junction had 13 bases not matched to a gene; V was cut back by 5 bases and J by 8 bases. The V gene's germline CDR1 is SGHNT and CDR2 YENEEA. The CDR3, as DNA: TGTGCCAGCAGCCGACGACTAGCGGGGGTAAAATCGGATGAGCAGTTCTTC. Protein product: CASSRRLAGVKSDEQFF.

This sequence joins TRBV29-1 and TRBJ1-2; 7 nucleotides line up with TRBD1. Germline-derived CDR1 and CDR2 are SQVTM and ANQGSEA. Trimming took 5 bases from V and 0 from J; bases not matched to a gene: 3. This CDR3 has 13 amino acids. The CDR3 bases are TGCAGCGTTACCGGGACAGCTAACTATGGCTACACCTTC. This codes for CSVTGTANYGYTF. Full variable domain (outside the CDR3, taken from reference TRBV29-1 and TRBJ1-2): SAVISQKPSRDICQRGTSLTIQCQVDSQVTMMFWYRQQPGQSLTLIATANQGSEATYESGFVIDKFPISRPNLTFSTLTVSNMSPEDSSIYLCSVTGTANYGYTFGSGTRLTVV.

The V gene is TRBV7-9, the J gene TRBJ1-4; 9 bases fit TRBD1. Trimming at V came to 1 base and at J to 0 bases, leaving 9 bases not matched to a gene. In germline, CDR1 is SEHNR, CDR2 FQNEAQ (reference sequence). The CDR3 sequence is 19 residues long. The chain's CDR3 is CASSLVPRTGESTNEKLFF. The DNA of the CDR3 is TGTGCCAGCAGCTTAGTGCCCCGGACAGGGGAGTCAACTAATGAAAAACTGTTTTTT.

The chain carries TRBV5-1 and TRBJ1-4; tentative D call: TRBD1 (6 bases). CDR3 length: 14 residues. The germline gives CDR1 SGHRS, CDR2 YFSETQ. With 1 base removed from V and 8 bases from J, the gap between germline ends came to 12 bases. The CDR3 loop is CASSLQGTKEKLFF. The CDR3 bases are TGCGCCAGCAGCTTGCAGGGGACGAAGGAAAAACTGTTTTTT.

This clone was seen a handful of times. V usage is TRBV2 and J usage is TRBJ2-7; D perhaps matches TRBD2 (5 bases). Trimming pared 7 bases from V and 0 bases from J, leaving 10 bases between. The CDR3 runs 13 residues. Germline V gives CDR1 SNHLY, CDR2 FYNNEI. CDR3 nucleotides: TGTGCCAGCAACCCGGACTCCTCCTACGAGCAGTACTTC. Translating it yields CASNPDSSYEQYF.

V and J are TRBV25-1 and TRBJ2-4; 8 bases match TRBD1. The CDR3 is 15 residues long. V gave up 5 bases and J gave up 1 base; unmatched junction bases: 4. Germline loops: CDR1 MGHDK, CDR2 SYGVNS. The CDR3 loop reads CASSPDRAAKNIQYF. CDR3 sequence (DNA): TGTGCCAGCAGTCCGGACAGGGCGGCCAAAAACATTCAGTACTTC.

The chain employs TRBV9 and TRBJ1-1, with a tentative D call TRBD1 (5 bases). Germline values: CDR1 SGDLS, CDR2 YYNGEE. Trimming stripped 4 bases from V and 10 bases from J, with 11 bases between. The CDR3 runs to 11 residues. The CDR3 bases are TGTGCCAGCAGCCCAGGGACGGGAGCTTTCTTT. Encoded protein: CASSPGTGAFF.

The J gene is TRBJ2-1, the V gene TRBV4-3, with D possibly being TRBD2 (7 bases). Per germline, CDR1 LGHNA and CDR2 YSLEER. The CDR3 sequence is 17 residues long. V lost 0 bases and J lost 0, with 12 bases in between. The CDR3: CASSQDLGGASYNEQFF. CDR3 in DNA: TGCGCCAGCAGCCAAGATCTTGGGGGGGCCTCCTACAATGAGCAGTTCTTC.

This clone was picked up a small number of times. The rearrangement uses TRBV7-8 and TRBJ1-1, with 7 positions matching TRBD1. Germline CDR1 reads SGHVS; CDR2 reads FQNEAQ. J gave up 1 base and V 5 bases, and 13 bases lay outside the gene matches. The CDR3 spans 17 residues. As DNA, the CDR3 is TGTGCCAGCAGCCCCCTCGGGACAGAGAGCGAGAACACTGAAGCTTTCTTT. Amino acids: CASSPLGTESENTEAFF. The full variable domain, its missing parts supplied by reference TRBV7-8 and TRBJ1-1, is GAGVSQSPRYKVAKRGQDVALRCDPISGHVSLFWYQQALGQGPEFLTYFQNEAQLDKSGLPSDRFFAERPEGSVSTLKIQRTQQEDSAVYLCASSPLGTESENTEAFFGQGTRLTVV.

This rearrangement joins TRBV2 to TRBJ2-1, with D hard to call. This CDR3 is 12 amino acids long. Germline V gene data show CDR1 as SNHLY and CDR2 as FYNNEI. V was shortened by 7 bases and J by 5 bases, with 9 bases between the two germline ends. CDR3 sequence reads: CASTARNNEQFF. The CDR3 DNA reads TGTGCCAGCACAGCGCGGAACAATGAGCAGTTCTTC. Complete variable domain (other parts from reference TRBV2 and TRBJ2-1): EPEVTQTPSHQVTQMGQEVILRCVPISNHLYFYWYRQILGQKVEFLVSFYNNEISEKSEIFDDQFSVERPDGSNFTLKIRSTKLEDSAMYFCASTARNNEQFFGPGTRLTVL.

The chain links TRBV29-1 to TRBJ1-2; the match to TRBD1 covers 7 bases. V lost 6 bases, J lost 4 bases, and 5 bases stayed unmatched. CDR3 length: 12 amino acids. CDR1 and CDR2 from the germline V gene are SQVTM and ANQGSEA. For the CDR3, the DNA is TGCAGCGTGACAGGGCTTACCTATGGCTACACCTTC. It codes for CSVTGLTYGYTF.

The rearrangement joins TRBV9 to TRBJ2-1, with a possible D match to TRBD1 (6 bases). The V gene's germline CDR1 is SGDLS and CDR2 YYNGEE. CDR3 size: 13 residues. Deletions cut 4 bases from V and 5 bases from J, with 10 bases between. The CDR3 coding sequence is TGTGCCAGCAGCTACTGGGACAACAATGAGCAGTTCTTC. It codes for CASSYWDNNEQFF.

CDR3 sequence (DNA): TGTGCCTGGACAGGGGGCTCAAACCACGAGCAGTACTTC. It is translated as CAWTGGSNHEQYF. This chain joins TRBV30 and TRBJ2-7; 8 bases align to TRBD1. The V segment lost 4 bases and the J segment 5 bases; nucleotides outside the gene matches: 7. Looked up from germline, CDR1 is GTSNPN and CDR2 is SVGIG (reference sequence). The CDR3 is 13 amino acids. Based on the CDR3 plus reference TRBV30 and TRBJ2-7, the full variable domain is SQTIHQWPATLVQPVGSPLSLECTVEGTSNPNLYWYRQAAGRGLQLLFYSVGIGQISSEVPQNLSASRPQDRQFILSSKKLLLSDSGFYLCAWTGGSNHEQYFGPGTRLTVT.

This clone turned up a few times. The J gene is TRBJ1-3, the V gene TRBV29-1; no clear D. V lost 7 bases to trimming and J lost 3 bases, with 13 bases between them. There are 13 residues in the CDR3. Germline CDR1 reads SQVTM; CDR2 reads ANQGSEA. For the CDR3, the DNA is TGCAGCGCCCTGATTGCGCGTGGAAACACCATATATTTT. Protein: CSALIARGNTIYF.

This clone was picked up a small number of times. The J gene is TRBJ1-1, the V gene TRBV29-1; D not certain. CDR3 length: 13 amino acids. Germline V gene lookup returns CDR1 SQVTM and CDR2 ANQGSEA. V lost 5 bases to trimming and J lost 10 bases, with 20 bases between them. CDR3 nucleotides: TGCAGCGTTCAACCCAAAATTCAGGCTGGAGCTTTCTTT. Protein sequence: CSVQPKIQAGAFF.

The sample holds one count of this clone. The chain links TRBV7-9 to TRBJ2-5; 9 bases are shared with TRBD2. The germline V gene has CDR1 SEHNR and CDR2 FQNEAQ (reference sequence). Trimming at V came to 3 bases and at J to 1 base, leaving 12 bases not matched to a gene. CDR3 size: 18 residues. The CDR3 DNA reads TGTGCCAGCAGCTTCAGGGTTGCTAGCGGGGCGGTCCAAGAGACCCAGTACTTC. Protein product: CASSFRVASGAVQETQYF.

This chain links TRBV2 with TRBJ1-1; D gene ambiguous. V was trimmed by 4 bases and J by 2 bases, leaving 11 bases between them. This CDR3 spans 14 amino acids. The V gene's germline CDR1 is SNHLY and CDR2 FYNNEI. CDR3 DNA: TGTGCCAGCAGTGTATCCAAGAAAAACACTGAAGCTTTCTTT. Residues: CASSVSKKNTEAFF.